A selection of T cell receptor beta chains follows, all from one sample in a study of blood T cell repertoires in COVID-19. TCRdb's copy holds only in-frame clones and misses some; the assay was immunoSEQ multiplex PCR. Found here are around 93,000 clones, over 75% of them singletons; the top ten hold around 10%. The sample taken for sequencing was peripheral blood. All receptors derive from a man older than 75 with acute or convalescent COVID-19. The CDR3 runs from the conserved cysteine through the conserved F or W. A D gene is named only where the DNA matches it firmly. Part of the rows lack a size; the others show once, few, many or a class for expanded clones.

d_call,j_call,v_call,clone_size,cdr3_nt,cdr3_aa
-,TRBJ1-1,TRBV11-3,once,TGTGCCAGCAGCTTAGGTGTGGCAGCTGAAGCTTTCTTT,CASSLGVAAEAFF
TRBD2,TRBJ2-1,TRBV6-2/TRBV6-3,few,TGTGCCAGCAGTTACCGGACTAGCGGGAGGGCCGGGGAGCAGTTCTTC,CASSYRTSGRAGEQFF
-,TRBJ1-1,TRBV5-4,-,TGTGCCAGCAGCTTGGGACACGCGAACACTGAAGCTTTCTTT,CASSLGHANTEAFF
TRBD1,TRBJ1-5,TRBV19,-,TGTGCCAGTAGGCAGGGGGCCGGTCAGCCCCAGCATTTT,CASRQGAGQPQHF
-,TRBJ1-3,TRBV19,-,TGTGCCAGTAGTATACCCCTCTCTGGAAACACCATATATTTT,CASSIPLSGNTIYF
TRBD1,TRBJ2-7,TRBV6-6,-,TGTGCCAGCAGTCCCCTCCCGGGACAGGGACCCTACGAGCAGTACTTC,CASSPLPGQGPYEQYF
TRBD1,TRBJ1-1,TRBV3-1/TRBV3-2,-,TGTGCCAGCAGCCAAGAAGGGACAGGGAGGGGCACTGAAGCTTTCTTT,CASSQEGTGRGTEAFF
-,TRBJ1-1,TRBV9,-,TGTGCCAGCAGGGAGGCAGGCGGCCTGGGCGCTGAAGCTTTCTTT,CASREAGGLGAEAFF
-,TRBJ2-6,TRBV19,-,TGTGCCAGTAGTATAGTACAGGATTACTCTGGGGCCAACGTCCTGACTTTC,CASSIVQDYSGANVLTF
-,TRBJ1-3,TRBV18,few,TGTGCCAGCTCCCCTGTCGGGGGAAACACCATATATTTT,CASSPVGGNTIYF
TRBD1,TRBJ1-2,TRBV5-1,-,TGCGCCAGCAGCCCCCCGGGACAGGCGTCTAACTATGGCTACACCTTC,CASSPPGQASNYGYTF
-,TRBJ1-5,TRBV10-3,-,TGTGCCATCAGTGAGGGAGGTGGCCAGCCCCAGCATTTT,CAISEGGGQPQHF
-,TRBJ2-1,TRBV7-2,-,TGTGCCAGCAGCTTAGTTACCTTTACTCCAAATGAGCAGTTCTTC,CASSLVTFTPNEQFF
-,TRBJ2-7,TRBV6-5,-,TGTGCCAGCAGCCGGAGCTACGAGCAGTACTTC,CASSRSYEQYF
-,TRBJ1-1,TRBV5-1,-,TGCGCCAGCAGGACCTCAGGGGACACTGAAGCTTTCTTT,CASRTSGDTEAFF
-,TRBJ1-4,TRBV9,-,TGTGCCAGCAGCGTAGGCTGGGAGAACACTAATGAAAAACTGTTTTTT,CASSVGWENTNEKLFF
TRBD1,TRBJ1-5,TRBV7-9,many,TGTGCCAGCAGCTTAACCGGGACAGGGCCTCAGCCCCAGCATTTT,CASSLTGTGPQPQHF
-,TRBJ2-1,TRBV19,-,TGTGCCAGTAACCGGGGAGGCGGTTCCAATGAGCAGTTCTTC,CASNRGGGSNEQFF
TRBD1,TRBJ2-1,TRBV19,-,TGTGCCAGTAGAAACCCGGGACAGGGGTACAATGAGCAGTTCTTC,CASRNPGQGYNEQFF
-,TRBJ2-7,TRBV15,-,TGTGCCACCAGCAGAGATCCGCCAGGCTCTTACTCCTACGAGCAGTACTTC,CATSRDPPGSYSYEQYF
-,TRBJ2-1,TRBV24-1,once,TGTGCCACCAGTCCGAGCTCACGGACAGCGGCTACCTACAATGAGCAGTTCTTC,CATSPSSRTAATYNEQFF
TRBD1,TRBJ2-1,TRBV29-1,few,TGCAGCGTTGGCCGGCTGGACAGGGACAATGAGCAGTTCTTC,CSVGRLDRDNEQFF